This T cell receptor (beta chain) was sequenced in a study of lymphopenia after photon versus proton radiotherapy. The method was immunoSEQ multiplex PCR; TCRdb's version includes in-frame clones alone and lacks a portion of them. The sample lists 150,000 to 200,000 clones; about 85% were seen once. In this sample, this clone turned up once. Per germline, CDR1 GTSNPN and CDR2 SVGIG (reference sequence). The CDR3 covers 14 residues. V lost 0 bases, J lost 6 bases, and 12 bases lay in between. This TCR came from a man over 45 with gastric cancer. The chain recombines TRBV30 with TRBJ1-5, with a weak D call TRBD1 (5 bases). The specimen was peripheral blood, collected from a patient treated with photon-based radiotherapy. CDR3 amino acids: CAWSVHRGGQPQHF. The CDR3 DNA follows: TGTGCCTGGAGTGTACATAGGGGAGGTCAGCCCCAGCATTTT. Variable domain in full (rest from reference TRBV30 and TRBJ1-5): SQTIHQWPATLVQPVGSPLSLECTVEGTSNPNLYWYRQAAGRGLQLLFYSVGIGQISSEVPQNLSASRPQDRQFILSSKKLLLSDSGFYLCAWSVHRGGQPQHFGDGTRLSIL.